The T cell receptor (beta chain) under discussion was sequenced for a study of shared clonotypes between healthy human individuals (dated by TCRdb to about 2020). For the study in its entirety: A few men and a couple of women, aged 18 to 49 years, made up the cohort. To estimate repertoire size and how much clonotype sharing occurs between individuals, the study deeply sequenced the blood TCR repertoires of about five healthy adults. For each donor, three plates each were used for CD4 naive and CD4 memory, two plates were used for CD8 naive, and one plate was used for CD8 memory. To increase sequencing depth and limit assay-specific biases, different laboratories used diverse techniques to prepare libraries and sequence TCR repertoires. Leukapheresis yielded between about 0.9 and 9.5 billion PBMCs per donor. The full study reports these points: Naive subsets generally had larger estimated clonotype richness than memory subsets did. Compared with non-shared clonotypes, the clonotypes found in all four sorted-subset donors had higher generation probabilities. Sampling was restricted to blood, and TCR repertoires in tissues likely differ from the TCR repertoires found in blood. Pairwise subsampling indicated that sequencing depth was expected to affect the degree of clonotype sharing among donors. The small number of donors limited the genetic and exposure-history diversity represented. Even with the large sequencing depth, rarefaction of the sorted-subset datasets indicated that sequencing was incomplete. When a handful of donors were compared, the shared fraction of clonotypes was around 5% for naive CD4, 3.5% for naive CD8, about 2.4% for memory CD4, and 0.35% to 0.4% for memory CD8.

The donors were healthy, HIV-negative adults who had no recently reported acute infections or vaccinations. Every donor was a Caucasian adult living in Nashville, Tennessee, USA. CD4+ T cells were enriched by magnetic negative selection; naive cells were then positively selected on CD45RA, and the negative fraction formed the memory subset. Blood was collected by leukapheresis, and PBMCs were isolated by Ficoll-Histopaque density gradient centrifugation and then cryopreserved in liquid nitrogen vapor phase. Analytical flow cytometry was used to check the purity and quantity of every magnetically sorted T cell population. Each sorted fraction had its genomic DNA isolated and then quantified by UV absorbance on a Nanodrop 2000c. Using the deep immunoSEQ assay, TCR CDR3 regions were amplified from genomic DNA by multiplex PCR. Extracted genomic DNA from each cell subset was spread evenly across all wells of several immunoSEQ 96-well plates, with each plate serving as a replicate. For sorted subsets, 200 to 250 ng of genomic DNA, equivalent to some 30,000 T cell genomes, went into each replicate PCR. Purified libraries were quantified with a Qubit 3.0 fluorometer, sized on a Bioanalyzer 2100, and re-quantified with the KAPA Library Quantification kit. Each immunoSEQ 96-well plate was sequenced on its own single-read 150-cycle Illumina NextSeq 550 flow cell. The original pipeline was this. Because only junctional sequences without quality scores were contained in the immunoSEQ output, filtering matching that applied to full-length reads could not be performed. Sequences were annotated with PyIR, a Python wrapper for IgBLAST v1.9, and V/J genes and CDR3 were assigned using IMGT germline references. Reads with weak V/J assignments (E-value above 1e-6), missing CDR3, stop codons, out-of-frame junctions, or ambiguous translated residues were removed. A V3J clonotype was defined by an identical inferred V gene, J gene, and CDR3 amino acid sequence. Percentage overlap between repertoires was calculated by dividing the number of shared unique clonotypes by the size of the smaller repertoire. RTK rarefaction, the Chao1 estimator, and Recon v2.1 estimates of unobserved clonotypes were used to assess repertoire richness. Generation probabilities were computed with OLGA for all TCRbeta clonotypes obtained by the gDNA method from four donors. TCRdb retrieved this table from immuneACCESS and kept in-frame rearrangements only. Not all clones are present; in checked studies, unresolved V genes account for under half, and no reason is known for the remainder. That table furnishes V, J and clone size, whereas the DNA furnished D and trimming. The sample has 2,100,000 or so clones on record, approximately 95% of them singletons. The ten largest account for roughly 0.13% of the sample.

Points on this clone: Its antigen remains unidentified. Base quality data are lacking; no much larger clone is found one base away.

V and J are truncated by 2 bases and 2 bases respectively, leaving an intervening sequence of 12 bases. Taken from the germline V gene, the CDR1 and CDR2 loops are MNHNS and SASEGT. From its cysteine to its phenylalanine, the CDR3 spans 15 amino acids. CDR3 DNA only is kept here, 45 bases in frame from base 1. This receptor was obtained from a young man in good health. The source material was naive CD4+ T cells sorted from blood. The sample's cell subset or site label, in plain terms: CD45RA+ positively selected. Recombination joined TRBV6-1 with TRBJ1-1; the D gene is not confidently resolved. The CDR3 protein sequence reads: CASSEYSRGNTEAFF. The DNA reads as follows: TGTGCCAGCAGTGAATACAGCCGGGGTAACACTGAAGCTTTCTTT.